This T cell receptor beta chain was recovered during a study of cytomegalovirus exposure and HLA in healthy donors. Study at large: The 120 million or so unique TCR beta sequences, from approximately 170 million T cells, were found by an earlier analysis. General study points: Later analysis identified several of the most significant clusters that appeared linked to common viral pathogens.

Comment on this clone: No antigen is known for it. An end of the junction does not agree with germline; a read error may underlie this.

In the PCR, 60 Vbeta and 13 Jbeta primers were used. Here immunoSEQ multiplex PCR was the method, and the copy in TCRdb shows in-frame clones only, minus some. The data show some 110,000 clones, around 74% seen once. Per germline, CDR1 MNHEY and CDR2 SMNVEV (reference sequence). The CDR3 runs 16 residues. Sequencing input: PBMCs. The J gene is TRBJ2-3, the V gene TRBV27, with TRBD2 matching over 11 bases. The receptor was derived from a woman in her forties or fifties in good health and CMV-seropositive. The CDR3 protein is CAGRPSGGLSPDTQYF. DNA of the CDR3: TGTGCCGGCAGACCTAGCGGGGGGCTGTCTCCAGATACGCAGTATTTT.